This T cell receptor beta chain appears in the sequencing data of a study of beta chain features in type 1 diabetes. General study points: Researchers could not determine here whether HLA type influences TCRB rearrangement.

The CDR3 is 14 residues long. CDR1 and CDR2 from the germline V gene are GTSNPN and SVGIG (reference sequence). V lost 3 bases and J lost 4, with 12 bases in between. The sample holds a few counts of this clone. What it recognizes is unknown. Expressed TCRB transcripts were sequenced after all isolated RNA was converted to cDNA. Clones were read by immunoSEQ multiplex PCR, and TCRdb kept only the in-frame ones, dropping some. In the table there are about 150,000 clones, 7.5% to 10% of which are singletons. Input material: central memory CD4+ T cells from blood. This receptor was identified in a man aged 18 to 29 in good health. This sequence joins TRBV30 and TRBJ1-4, with D tentatively TRBD1 (6 bases). CDR3 nucleotides: TGTGCCTGGAGGGGGAGGGGGTTTAATGAAAAACTGTTTTTT. It codes for CAWRGRGFNEKLFF. Full variable domain (outside the CDR3, taken from reference TRBV30 and TRBJ1-4): SQTIHQWPATLVQPVGSPLSLECTVEGTSNPNLYWYRQAAGRGLQLLFYSVGIGQISSEVPQNLSASRPQDRQFILSSKKLLLSDSGFYLCAWRGRGFNEKLFFGSGTQLSVL.